This TCR beta chain originates from a study of T cells in Graves' hyperthyroidism and ophthalmopathy. Overall study results and limits: For ophthalmopathy, model prediction preceded onset by a median 6.5 months.

A remark on this clonotype: Its antigen remains unknown.

The CDR3 is 14 residues long. The ends lost 3 bases at V and 5 bases at J; junction bases unmatched: 6. Per the germline V gene, CDR1 is SQVTM and CDR2 is ANQGSEA. Template material for amplifying TCR beta CDR3 regions consisted of RNA transcripts. HTBI primers drove first-round RT-PCR of the TCR CDR3. TCRdb reprocessed the multiplex PCR reads via MiXCR and lists one record per CDR3 protein. Of about 640,000 distinct CDR3 sequences in the sample, less than 25% are singletons; the top ten hold about 35%. Under 3 months was the duration of disease in ophthalmopathy patients, who also had a Clinical Activity Score of at least 3 and a NOSPECS grade of at least 4. Cells are PBMCs isolated from about 10 ml of fresh blood.

This sequence was found in a man aged 25 to 45 with Graves' ophthalmopathy. V is TRBV29-1 and J is TRBJ2-3; TRBD2 matches 9 bases. The source material was blood. CDR3 bases: TGCAGCGTTGATTACGGCGGGAGGGGAGATACGCAGTATTTT. This translates into CSVDYGGRGDTQYF.